This T cell receptor beta chain was identified in a study of identical twins. Study conclusions and caveats: Part of the zero-insertion signal could reflect confounding by invariant MAIT and iNKT cells. Those out-of-frame alpha sequences shared by twins showed an excess of low generation probability. Cord blood beta clonotypes that were abundant carried fewer insertions, and memory repertoires showed no such trend.

Template switching added a universal primer site, and cDNA bore unique molecular identifiers. TCRdb ran MiXCR on the 5' RACE reads and lists one entry per CDR3 protein. Here the sample spans about 1.7 million distinct CDR3 sequences, roughly a third being singletons. Concerning this clonotype: Its antigen remains unknown.

The CDR3 has 11 amino acids. V lost 6 bases, J lost 13 bases, and 13 bases lay in between. Germline V gene sequence: CDR1 MNHEY, CDR2 SVGAGI. The receptor comes from a newborn girl in good health. V gene TRBV6-5 combines with J gene TRBJ2-1, with D maybe TRBD2 (5 bases). Sequenced sample: cord blood. CDR3 sequence: CASRDGETQFF. CDR3 DNA: TGTGCCAGCAGAGATGGGGAGACCCAGTTCTTC.